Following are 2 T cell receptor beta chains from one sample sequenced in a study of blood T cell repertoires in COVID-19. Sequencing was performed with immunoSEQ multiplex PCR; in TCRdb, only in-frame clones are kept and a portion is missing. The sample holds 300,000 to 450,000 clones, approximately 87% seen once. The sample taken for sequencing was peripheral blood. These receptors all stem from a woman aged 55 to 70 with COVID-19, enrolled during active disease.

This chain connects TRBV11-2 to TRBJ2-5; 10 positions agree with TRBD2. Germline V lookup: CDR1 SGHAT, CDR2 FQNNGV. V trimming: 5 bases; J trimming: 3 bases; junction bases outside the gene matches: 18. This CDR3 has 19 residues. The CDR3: CASSPLAGSSGGPKETQYF. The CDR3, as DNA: TGTGCCAGCAGCCCCCTGGCGGGATCTAGCGGGGGACCAAAAGAGACCCAGTACTTC.

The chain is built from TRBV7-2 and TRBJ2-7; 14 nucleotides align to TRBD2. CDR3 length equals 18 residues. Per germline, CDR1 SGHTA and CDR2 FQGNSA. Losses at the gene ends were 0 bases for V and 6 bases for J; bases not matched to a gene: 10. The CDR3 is CASSLARLAGGRFSEQYF. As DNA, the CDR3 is TGTGCCAGCAGCTTAGCGCGACTAGCGGGGGGGCGCTTCTCCGAGCAGTACTTC.